This TCR beta chain was sequenced during a study of tumor-infiltrating lymphocytes in primary liver carcinoma. Constant-region priming of around 500 ng total RNA yielded TCR beta cDNA. Investigators got TCR beta libraries out of three nested multiplex PCR rounds, done with slightly modified ARM-PCR. Rounds one and two of PCR, each of 10 cycles, were primed with TRBV1-TRBV30 forward primers and a C-beta reverse primer. TCRdb passed the multiplex PCR reads through MiXCR, listing each CDR3 protein once. The data show 150,000 to 200,000 distinct CDR3 sequences, 65% seen once. Extraction also yielded germline DNA, while blood RNA was obtained from unsorted whole blood. A note on this clonotype: One end of the junction is discordant with germline, which a read error may explain.

The V gene's germline CDR1 is SGHAT and CDR2 FQNNGV. The CDR3 totals 17 residues. The receptor was isolated from a woman in her fifties or sixties with primary liver carcinoma and hepatitis B virus infection. Sequences were obtained from peripheral blood. V is TRBV11-2 and J is TRBJ1-4, with D perhaps matching TRBD1 (6 bases). The CDR3 sequence: CVSRRNRGGATNEKPFF. CDR3 DNA sequence: TGTGTCAGCAGGCGCAACCGTGGGGGCGCAACTAATGAAAAACCGTTTTTT.